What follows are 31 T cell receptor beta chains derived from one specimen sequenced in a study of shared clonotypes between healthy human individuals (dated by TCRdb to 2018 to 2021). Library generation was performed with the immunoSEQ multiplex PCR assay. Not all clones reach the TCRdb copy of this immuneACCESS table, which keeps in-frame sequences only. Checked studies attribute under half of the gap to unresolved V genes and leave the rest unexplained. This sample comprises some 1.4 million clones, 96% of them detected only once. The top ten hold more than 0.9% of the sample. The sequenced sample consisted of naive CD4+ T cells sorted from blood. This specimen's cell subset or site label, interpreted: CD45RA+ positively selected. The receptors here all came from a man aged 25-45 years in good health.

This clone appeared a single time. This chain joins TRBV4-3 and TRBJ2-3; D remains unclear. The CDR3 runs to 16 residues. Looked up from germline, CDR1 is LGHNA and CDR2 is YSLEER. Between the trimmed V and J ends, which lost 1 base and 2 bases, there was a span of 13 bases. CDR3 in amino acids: CASSQVSGRNTDTQYF. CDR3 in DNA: TGCGCCAGCAGCCAAGTAAGTGGGCGCAACACAGATACGCAGTATTTT.

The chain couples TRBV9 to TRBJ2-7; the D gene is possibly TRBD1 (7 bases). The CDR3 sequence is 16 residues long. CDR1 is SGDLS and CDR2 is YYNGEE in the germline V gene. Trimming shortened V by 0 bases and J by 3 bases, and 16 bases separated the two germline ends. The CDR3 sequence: CASSVEGGGKLYEQYF. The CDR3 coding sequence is TGTGCCAGCAGCGTAGAAGGGGGCGGGAAACTCTACGAGCAGTACTTC.

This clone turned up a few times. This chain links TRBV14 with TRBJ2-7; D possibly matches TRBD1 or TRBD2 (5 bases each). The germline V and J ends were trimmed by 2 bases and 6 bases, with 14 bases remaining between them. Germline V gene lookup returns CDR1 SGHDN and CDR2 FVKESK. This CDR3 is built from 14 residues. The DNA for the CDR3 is TGTGCCAGCAGCCAAAGGGACGGAACCGTCGAGCAGTACTTC. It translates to CASSQRDGTVEQYF. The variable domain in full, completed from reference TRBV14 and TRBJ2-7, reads EAGVTQFPSHSVIEKGQTVTLRCDPISGHDNLYWYRRVMGKEIKFLLHFVKESKQDESGMPNNRFLAERTGGTYSTLKVQPAELEDSGVYFCASSQRDGTVEQYFGPGTRLTVT.

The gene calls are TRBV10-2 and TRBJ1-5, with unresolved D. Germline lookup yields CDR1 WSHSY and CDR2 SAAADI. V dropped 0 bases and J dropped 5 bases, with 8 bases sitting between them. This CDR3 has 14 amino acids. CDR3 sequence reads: CASSESRSDQPQHF. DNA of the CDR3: TGCGCCAGCAGTGAGTCGAGGTCAGATCAGCCCCAGCATTTT.

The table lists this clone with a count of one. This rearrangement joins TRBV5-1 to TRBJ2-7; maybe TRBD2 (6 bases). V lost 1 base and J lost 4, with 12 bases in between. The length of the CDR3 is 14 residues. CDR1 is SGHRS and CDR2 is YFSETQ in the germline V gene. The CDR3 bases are TGCGCCAGCAGCTTGTTCGGCGGGATGTACGAGCAGTACTTC. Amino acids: CASSLFGGMYEQYF. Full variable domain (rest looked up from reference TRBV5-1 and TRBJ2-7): KAGVTQTPRYLIKTRGQQVTLSCSPISGHRSVSWYQQTPGQGLQFLFEYFSETQRNKGNFPGRFSGRQFSNSRSEMNVSTLELGDSALYLCASSLFGGMYEQYFGPGTRLTVT.

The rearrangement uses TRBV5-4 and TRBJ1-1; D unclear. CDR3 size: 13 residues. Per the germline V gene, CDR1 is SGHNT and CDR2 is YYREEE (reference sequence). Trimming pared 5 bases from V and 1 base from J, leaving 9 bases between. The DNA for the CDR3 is TGTGCCAGCAGTTACGACTCGAACACTGAAGCTTTCTTT. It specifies CASSYDSNTEAFF.

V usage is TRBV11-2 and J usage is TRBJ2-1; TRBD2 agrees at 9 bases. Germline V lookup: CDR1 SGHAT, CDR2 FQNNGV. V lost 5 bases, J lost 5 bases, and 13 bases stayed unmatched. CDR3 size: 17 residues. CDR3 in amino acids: CASSTRRGREGHNEQFF. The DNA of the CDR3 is TGTGCCAGCAGCACAAGAAGGGGGCGGGAGGGCCACAATGAGCAGTTCTTC.

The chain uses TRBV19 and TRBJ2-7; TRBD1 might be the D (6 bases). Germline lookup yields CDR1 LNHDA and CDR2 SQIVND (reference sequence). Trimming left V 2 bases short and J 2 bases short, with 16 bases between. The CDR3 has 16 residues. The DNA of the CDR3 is TGTGCCAGTAGTATAAGGTTCTTGGGGGACACCTACGAGCAGTACTTC. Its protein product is CASSIRFLGDTYEQYF.

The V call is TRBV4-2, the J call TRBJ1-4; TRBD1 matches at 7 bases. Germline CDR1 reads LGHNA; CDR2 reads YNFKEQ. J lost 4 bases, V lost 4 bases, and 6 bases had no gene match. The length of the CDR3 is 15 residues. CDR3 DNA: TGTGCCAGCAGCCTCGGACAGGAAGTTAATGAAAAACTGTTTTTT. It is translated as CASSLGQEVNEKLFF.

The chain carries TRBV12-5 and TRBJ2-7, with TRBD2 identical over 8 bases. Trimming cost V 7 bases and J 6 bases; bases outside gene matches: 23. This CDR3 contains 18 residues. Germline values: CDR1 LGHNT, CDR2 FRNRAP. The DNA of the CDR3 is TGTGCTAGTGCTGGGCGCCGCATCCCCGGGACTAGAGGTGGCGAGCAGTACTTC. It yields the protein CASAGRRIPGTRGGEQYF.

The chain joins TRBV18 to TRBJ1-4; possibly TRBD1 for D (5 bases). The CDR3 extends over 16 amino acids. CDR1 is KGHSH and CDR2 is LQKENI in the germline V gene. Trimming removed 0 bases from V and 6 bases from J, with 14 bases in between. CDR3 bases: TGTGCCAGCTCACCACCGTTGGGGGGTTCCGATGAAAAACTGTTTTTT. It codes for CASSPPLGGSDEKLFF.

The CDR3 DNA reads as TGTGCCAGCAGGGGGGACGGCCTTGAAGCTTTCTTT. This codes for CASRGDGLEAFF. V gene TRBV2 combines with J gene TRBJ1-1, with a tentative D call TRBD1 (5 bases). The V gene lost 6 bases and the J gene lost 7 bases, with 12 bases spanning the gap. Germline V gene sequence: CDR1 SNHLY, CDR2 FYNNEI. The CDR3 is made up of 12 amino acids.

The CDR3 region has the DNA TGCGCCAGCGGCGGGACAGGGTCCTACAATGAGCAGTTCTTC. It translates to CASGGTGSYNEQFF. This chain links TRBV10-2 with TRBJ2-1, with 9 bases identical to TRBD1. Germline-derived CDR1 and CDR2 are WSHSY and SAAADI. The junction had 3 bases not matched to a gene; V was cut back by 8 bases and J by 1 base. This CDR3 has 14 residues.

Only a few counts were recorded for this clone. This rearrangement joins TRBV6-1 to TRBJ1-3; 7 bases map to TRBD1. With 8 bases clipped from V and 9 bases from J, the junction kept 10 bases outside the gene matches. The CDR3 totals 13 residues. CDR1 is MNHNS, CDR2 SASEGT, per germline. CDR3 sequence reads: CASGGTVQSTIYF. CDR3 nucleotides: TGTGCCAGCGGCGGGACAGTCCAAAGCACCATATATTTT.

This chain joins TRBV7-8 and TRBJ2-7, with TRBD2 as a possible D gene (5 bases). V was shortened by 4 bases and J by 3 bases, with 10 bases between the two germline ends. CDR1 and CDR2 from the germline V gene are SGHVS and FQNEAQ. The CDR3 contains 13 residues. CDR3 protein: CASSWALGYEQYF. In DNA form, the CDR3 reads TGTGCCAGCAGCTGGGCACTAGGCTACGAGCAGTACTTC.

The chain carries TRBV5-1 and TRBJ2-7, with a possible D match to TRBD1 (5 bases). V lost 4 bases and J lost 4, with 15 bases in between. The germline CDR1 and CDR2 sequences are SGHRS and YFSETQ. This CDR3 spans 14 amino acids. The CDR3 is CASSDLSGRYEQYF. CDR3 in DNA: TGCGCCAGCAGCGATTTATCAGGGCGGTACGAGCAGTACTTC.

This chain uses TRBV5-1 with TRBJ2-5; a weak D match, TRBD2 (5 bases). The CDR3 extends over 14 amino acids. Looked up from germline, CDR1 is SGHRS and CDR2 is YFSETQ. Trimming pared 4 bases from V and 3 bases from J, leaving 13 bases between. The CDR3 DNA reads TGCGCCAGCAGCCTCATCACGGGAAAAGAGACCCAGTACTTC. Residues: CASSLITGKETQYF.

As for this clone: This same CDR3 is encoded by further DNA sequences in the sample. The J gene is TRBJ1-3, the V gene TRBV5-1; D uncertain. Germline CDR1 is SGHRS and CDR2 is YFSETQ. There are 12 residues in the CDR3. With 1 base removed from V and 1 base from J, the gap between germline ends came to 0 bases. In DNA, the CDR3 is TGCGCCAGCAGCTTGTCTGGAAACACCATATATTTT. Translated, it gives CASSLSGNTIYF.

Written as DNA, the CDR3 is TGTGCCAGCAGTTACTTTAGAGGGCCGGGCAATGAGCAGTTCTTC. Its protein product is CASSYFRGPGNEQFF. V and J are TRBV6-5 and TRBJ2-1, with D possibly matching TRBD2 (5 bases). V was clipped by 1 base and J by 6 bases, with 13 bases between them. In germline, CDR1 is MNHEY, CDR2 SVGAGI. CDR3 length: 15 amino acids.

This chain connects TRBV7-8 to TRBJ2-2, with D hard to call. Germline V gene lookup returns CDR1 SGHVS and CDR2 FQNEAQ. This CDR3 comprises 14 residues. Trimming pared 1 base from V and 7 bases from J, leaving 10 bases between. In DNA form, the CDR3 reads TGTGCCAGCAGCTTAGGGGCAGACCGCGGGGAGCTGTTTTTT. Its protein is CASSLGADRGELFF.

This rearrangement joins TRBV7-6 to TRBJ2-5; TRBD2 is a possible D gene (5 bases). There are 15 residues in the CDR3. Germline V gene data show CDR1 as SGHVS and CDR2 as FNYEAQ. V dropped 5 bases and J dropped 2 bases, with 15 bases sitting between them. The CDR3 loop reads CASSRKGPGQETQYF. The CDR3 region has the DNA TGTGCCAGCAGCCGGAAAGGCCCGGGGCAAGAGACCCAGTACTTC.

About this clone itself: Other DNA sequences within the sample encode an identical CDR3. CDR3 coding DNA: TGCGCCAGCAGCTTGGTCAGGGGTTACGAGCAGTACTTC. This encodes CASSLVRGYEQYF. The chain recombines TRBV5-1 with TRBJ2-7; D may be TRBD1 (6 bases). The CDR3 extends over 13 amino acids. Germline V gives CDR1 SGHRS, CDR2 YFSETQ. V gave up 0 bases and J gave up 4 bases, with 8 bases separating them.

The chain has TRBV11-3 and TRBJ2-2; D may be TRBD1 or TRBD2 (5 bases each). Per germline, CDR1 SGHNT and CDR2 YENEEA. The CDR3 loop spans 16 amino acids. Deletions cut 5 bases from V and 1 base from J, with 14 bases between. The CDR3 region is CASSPVGGMNTGELFF. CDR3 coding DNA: TGTGCCAGCAGCCCCGTTGGGGGAATGAACACCGGGGAGCTGTTTTTT.

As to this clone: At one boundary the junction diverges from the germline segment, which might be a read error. The CDR3 DNA sequence: TGTGCCAGTTCACCACGGACAGAAGTTAATGAAAAACTGTTTTTT. Residues: CASSPRTEVNEKLFF. The J gene is TRBJ1-4, the V gene TRBV18, with a tentative D call TRBD1 (6 bases). Germline V gene data show CDR1 as KGHSH and CDR2 as LQKENI. The CDR3 covers 15 residues. The complete variable domain, with remaining parts taken from reference TRBV18 and TRBJ1-4, reads NAGVMQNPRHLVRRRGQEARLRCSPMKGHSHVYWYRQLPEEGLKFMVYLQKENIIDESGMPKERFSAEFPKEGPSILRIQQVVRGDSAAYFCASSPRTEVNEKLFFGSGTQLSVL.

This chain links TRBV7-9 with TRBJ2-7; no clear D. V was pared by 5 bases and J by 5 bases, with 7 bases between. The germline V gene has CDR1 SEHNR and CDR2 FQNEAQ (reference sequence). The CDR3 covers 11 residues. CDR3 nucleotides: TGTGCCAGCAGCCCACACCACGAGCAGTACTTC. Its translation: CASSPHHEQYF.

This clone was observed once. Here the CDR3 reads CASEGRGNYGYTF. Here the CDR3 DNA reads TGTGCCAGCGAAGGCAGGGGGAACTATGGCTACACCTTC. The chain recombines TRBV6-6 with TRBJ1-2; 7 nucleotides line up with TRBD1. The CDR3 extends over 13 amino acids. Germline CDR1 reads MNHNY; CDR2 reads SVGAGI (reference sequence). V was clipped by 8 bases and J by 2 bases; unmatched bases: 5.

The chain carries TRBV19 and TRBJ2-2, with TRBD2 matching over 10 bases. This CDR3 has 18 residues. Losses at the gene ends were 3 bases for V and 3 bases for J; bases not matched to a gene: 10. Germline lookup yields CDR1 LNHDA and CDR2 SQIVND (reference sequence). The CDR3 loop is CASSMPGVLAGDTGELFF. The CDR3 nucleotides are TGTGCCAGTAGTATGCCAGGCGTGCTAGCGGGGGACACCGGGGAGCTGTTTTTT.

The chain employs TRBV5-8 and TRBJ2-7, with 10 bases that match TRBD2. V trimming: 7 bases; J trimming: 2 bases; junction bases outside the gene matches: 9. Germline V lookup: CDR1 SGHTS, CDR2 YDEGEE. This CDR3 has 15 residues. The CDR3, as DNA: TGTGCCAGCCCTCGACGGACTAGCGGCCCCTACGAGCAGTACTTC. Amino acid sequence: CASPRRTSGPYEQYF.

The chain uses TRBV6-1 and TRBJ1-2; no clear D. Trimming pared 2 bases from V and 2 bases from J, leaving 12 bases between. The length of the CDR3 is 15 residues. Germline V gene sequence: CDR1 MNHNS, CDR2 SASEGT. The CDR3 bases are TGTGCCAGCAGTGAATCAGGCAGTTTAAACTATGGCTACACCTTC. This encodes CASSESGSLNYGYTF.

The CDR3 DNA is TGCGCCAGCAGCCACCCCGGGAAAGCGGGAGCAGATACGCAGTATTTT. Its translation: CASSHPGKAGADTQYF. This chain uses TRBV4-3 with TRBJ2-3; 8 bases are shared with TRBD2. Germline trimming cut 3 bases from V and 4 bases from J; bases unmatched to any gene: 9. This CDR3 has 16 amino acids. Per germline, CDR1 LGHNA and CDR2 YSLEER.

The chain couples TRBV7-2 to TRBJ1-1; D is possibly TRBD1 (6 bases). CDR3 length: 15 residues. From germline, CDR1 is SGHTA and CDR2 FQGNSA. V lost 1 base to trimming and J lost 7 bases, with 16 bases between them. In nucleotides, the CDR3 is TGTGCCAGCAGCTTAGGCCGTAGGGGGGCGAATGAAGCTTTCTTT. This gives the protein CASSLGRRGANEAFF.